The clone carrying this T cell receptor beta chain was found a few times. The target antigen is unknown. cDNA synthesis used the whole RNA isolate, giving expressed TCRB sequences. Clones were sequenced by immunoSEQ multiplex PCR, and TCRdb holds only the in-frame ones, with some missing. The data contain 95,000 to 150,000 clones, around 15% of them singletons. The germline V and J ends were trimmed by 2 bases and 6 bases, with 16 bases remaining between them. CDR1 is SNHLY and CDR2 is FYNNEI in the germline V gene. The CDR3 extends over 15 amino acids. The sample originates from a study of beta chain features in type 1 diabetes. Study conclusions and caveats: A moderate, significant TCRB CDR3 shortening appeared in type 1 diabetes across four CD4+ subsets.

Purity of each sorted population was above 98%. The receptor comes from a man aged 30-40 years with type 1 diabetes. The sample comprised central memory CD4+ T cells from blood. The chain is built from TRBV2 and TRBJ2-5; a possible D gene is TRBD2 (5 bases). The CDR3, as DNA: TGTGCCAGCAGTGAAAGGGTTGAGGGCTCGAAGACCCAGTACTTC. This sequence encodes CASSERVEGSKTQYF.